Following are 27 T cell receptor beta chains from one sample sequenced in a study of blood T cell repertoires in COVID-19. Here immunoSEQ multiplex PCR was the method, and the copy in TCRdb shows in-frame clones only, minus some. The sample holds 100,000 or so clones, about four fifths seen once. The sample taken for sequencing was peripheral blood. These receptor sequences come from a woman older than 75 with acute or convalescent COVID-19.

The table lists this clone with a few counts. The chain carries TRBV5-5 and TRBJ2-7, with TRBD2 matching 7 bases. Trimming cost V 0 bases and J 6 bases; bases outside gene matches: 6. CDR3 length: 14 amino acids. The germline CDR1 and CDR2 sequences are SGHKS and YYEKEE (reference sequence). The CDR3 here is CASSLGLAKGEQYF. CDR3 nucleotide sequence: TGTGCCAGCAGCTTGGGACTAGCAAAGGGCGAGCAGTACTTC.

This chain connects TRBV13 to TRBJ2-7, with TRBD1 matching over 10 bases. The V gene's germline CDR1 is PRHDT and CDR2 FYEKMQ (reference sequence). V was clipped by 5 bases and J by 6 bases; unmatched bases: 4. There are 13 residues in the CDR3. The CDR3 reads CASSLDRGLEQYV. The CDR3 nucleotides read TGTGCCAGCAGCCTTGACAGGGGGCTCGAGCAGTACGTC.

This clone was counted once. The CDR3 spells CASRTSGVSIDTQYF. The CDR3 coding sequence is TGTGCCAGTAGGACTAGCGGGGTCTCCATAGATACGCAGTATTTT. V gene TRBV2 combines with J gene TRBJ2-3, with 12 bases matching TRBD2. The CDR3 has 15 residues. In germline, CDR1 is SNHLY, CDR2 FYNNEI. The J segment lost 5 bases and the V segment lost 9 bases, leaving 9 bases of the junction unmatched.

The chain combines TRBV29-1 with TRBJ1-2, with 11 bases that match TRBD1. The junction had 2 bases not matched to a gene; V was cut back by 1 base and J by 4 bases. The CDR3 runs 14 residues. Germline V gives CDR1 SQVTM, CDR2 ANQGSEA. The CDR3 bases are TGCAGCGTTGAAGGGACAGGGGGCGTCTATGGCTACACCTTC. Its protein product is CSVEGTGGVYGYTF.

This rearrangement joins TRBV19 to TRBJ1-1; TRBD1 is a possible D gene (6 bases). Germline V gene data show CDR1 as LNHDA and CDR2 as SQIVND (reference sequence). CDR3 length equals 15 residues. Trimming removed 0 bases at V and 1 base at J, with 9 bases between. CDR3 coding DNA: TGTGCCAGTAGTATAGAGAACAGGGCGAACACTGAAGCTTTCTTT. Translating it yields CASSIENRANTEAFF. Filled out from reference TRBV19 and TRBJ1-1, the complete variable domain reads DGGITQSPKYLFRKEGQNVTLSCEQNLNHDAMYWYRQDPGQGLRLIYYSQIVNDFQKGDIAEGYSVSREKKESFPLTVTSAQKNPTAFYLCASSIENRANTEAFFGQGTRLTVV.

This clone was recorded a few times. The gene calls are TRBV28 and TRBJ2-1; 13 bases are a match to TRBD2. The V and J ends lost 4 bases and 3 bases, in that order; junction bases with no gene match: 6. CDR1 is MDHEN and CDR2 is SYDVKM in the germline V gene. The CDR3 runs 17 residues. The CDR3 loop reads CASSSTSGRASYNEQFF. The CDR3 DNA reads as TGTGCCAGCAGTTCCACTAGCGGGAGGGCCAGCTACAATGAGCAGTTCTTC.

This chain joins TRBV27 and TRBJ1-1; TRBD1 is a possible D gene (5 bases). The germline gives CDR1 MNHEY, CDR2 SMNVEV (reference sequence). The CDR3 length is 13 residues. Trimming left V 7 bases short and J 0 bases short, with 9 bases between. CDR3 coding DNA: TGTGCCAGCAAATTGACAGTGAACACTGAAGCTTTCTTT. This sequence encodes CASKLTVNTEAFF.

This rearrangement joins TRBV28 to TRBJ1-5; possible D gene TRBD1, 6 bases. The length of the CDR3 is 16 residues. CDR1 is MDHEN and CDR2 is SYDVKM in the germline V gene. V was trimmed by 10 bases and J by 2 bases, leaving 21 bases between them. The CDR3 region is CAIKTGREVRNQPQHF. CDR3 sequence (DNA): TGTGCCATCAAGACAGGACGGGAGGTACGCAATCAGCCCCAGCATTTT.

The V gene is TRBV7-9, the J gene TRBJ1-2; tentatively, D is TRBD1 (6 bases). The CDR3 totals 14 residues. Trimming cost V 5 bases and J 7 bases, with 17 bases left between them. CDR1 is SEHNR, CDR2 FQNEAQ, per germline (reference sequence). The CDR3 DNA is TGTGCCAGCAGCAGGACGCTGGGGGCTCCTGGCTACACCTTC. Its translation: CASSRTLGAPGYTF.

The rearrangement joins TRBV18 to TRBJ2-2, with TRBD2 matching over 8 bases. V gave up 3 bases and J gave up 0 bases; unmatched junction bases: 6. The CDR3 contains 17 residues. The V gene's germline CDR1 is KGHSH and CDR2 LQKENI. CDR3 loop: CASSPLFSGTNTGELFF. CDR3 sequence (DNA): TGTGCCAGCTCACCTCTATTTAGCGGGACGAACACCGGGGAGCTGTTTTTT.

This clone was detected only a few times. The chain couples TRBV12-3 or TRBV12-4 to TRBJ1-2, with TRBD1 as a possible D gene (5 bases). V was pared by 6 bases and J by 7 bases, with 12 bases between. The CDR3 consists of 12 residues. CDR3 nucleotides: TGTGCCAGCAGATTAACCCAGGGTGGCTACACCTTC. Its translation is CASRLTQGGYTF.

V and J are TRBV3-1 (or the pseudogene TRBV3-2) and TRBJ2-1, with D maybe TRBD1 (5 bases). Per germline, CDR1 LGHDT and CDR2 YNNKEL (reference sequence). This CDR3 is built from 16 residues. Trimming cost V 6 bases and J 0 bases, with 15 bases left between them. The DNA of the CDR3 is TGTGCCAGCAGATCAGGGCTACAGAGCTCCTACAATGAGCAGTTCTTC. Translating it yields CASRSGLQSSYNEQFF.

The chain couples TRBV7-9 to TRBJ2-1; maybe TRBD2 (6 bases). V lost 7 bases and J lost 7, with 17 bases in between. Germline V lookup: CDR1 SEHNR, CDR2 FQNEAQ (reference sequence). The CDR3 covers 14 residues. The chain's CDR3 is CASTHSGPGNEQFF. The DNA for the CDR3 is TGTGCCAGCACCCATAGCGGACCTGGGAATGAGCAGTTCTTC.

This chain uses TRBV28 with TRBJ2-7; 10 bases align to TRBD1. Trimming at V came to 6 bases and at J to 0 bases, leaving 5 bases not matched to a gene. The CDR3 spans 15 residues. Germline V lookup: CDR1 MDHEN, CDR2 SYDVKM. CDR3 DNA: TGTGCCAGCAGCCGCGGACAGGGGGGCTCCTACGAGCAGTACGTC. Translated, it gives CASSRGQGGSYEQYV.

The chain combines TRBV6-4 with TRBJ2-2; TRBD1 matches at 9 bases. The CDR3 is 15 amino acids. V shed 7 bases and J 0 bases; nucleotides not matched to a gene: 3. The V gene's germline CDR1 is MRHNA and CDR2 SNTAGT. The CDR3 DNA is TGTGCCAGCAAACAGGGGGCCGCGAACACCGGGGAGCTGTTTTTT. This translates into CASKQGAANTGELFF.

V and J are TRBV29-1 and TRBJ2-3; tentative D call: TRBD2 (6 bases). Germline CDR1 is SQVTM and CDR2 is ANQGSEA. Trimming took 2 bases from V and 4 from J, leaving 13 bases between them. The CDR3 sequence is 14 residues long. CDR3 region: CSVEPRRGSDTQYF. As DNA, the CDR3 is TGCAGCGTTGAACCCCGCCGGGGGTCAGATACGCAGTATTTT.

This chain's CDR3 is CASTLGGAYTGELFF. Written as DNA, the CDR3 is TGTGCCAGCACCTTGGGAGGGGCGTACACCGGGGAGCTGTTTTTT. The genes are TRBV28 and TRBJ2-2; TRBD2 matches at 7 bases. Germline loops: CDR1 MDHEN, CDR2 SYDVKM. The junction had 8 bases not matched to a gene; V was cut back by 7 bases and J by 3 bases. This CDR3 contains 15 residues.

This clone was seen a few times. This rearrangement joins TRBV2 to TRBJ1-5; 9 positions agree with TRBD1. Looked up from germline, CDR1 is SNHLY and CDR2 is FYNNEI. This CDR3 spans 15 amino acids. V dropped 5 bases and J dropped 6; count of bases not matched to a gene: 8. The CDR3 protein is CASSTGDRESQPQHF. CDR3 bases: TGTGCCAGCAGTACCGGGGACAGGGAATCTCAGCCCCAGCATTTT.

The gene calls are TRBV30 and TRBJ2-6, with TRBD1 matching over 7 bases. Per germline, CDR1 GTSNPN and CDR2 SVGIG (reference sequence). Unmatched junction bases numbered 7, after V lost 1 base and J lost 4 bases. The CDR3 runs 16 residues. In DNA form, the CDR3 reads TGTGCCTGGAGTGGGGGACAGATCATAGGGGCCAACGTCCTGACTTTC. Amino acids: CAWSGGQIIGANVLTF.

This chain connects TRBV6-2 or TRBV6-3 to TRBJ2-7; 12 bases are a match to TRBD2. The V segment lost 6 bases and the J segment 6 bases; nucleotides outside the gene matches: 3. The germline V gene has CDR1 MNHEY and CDR2 SVGEGT. The CDR3 spans 13 residues. The CDR3 bases are TGTGCCAGCAGCGCTAGCGGGAGGGGCGAGCAGTACTTC. Its protein product is CASSASGRGEQYF.

The chain uses TRBV2 and TRBJ2-3; 8 bases line up with TRBD1. Germline lookup yields CDR1 SNHLY and CDR2 FYNNEI. J lost 4 bases, V lost 6 bases, and 3 bases had no gene match. This CDR3 region has 13 residues. CDR3 bases: TGTGCCAGCAGACTACAGGGGGCAGATACGCAGTATTTT. Its translation: CASRLQGADTQYF.

The V call is TRBV11-3, the J call TRBJ2-6, with TRBD1 matching over 12 bases. This CDR3 has 19 residues. Germline V gene lookup returns CDR1 SGHNT and CDR2 YENEEA. Unmatched junction bases numbered 9, after V lost 4 bases and J lost 2 bases. CDR3: CASSSPPGQGATGANVLTF. The CDR3 bases are TGTGCCAGCAGCTCGCCGCCGGGACAGGGGGCGACTGGGGCCAACGTCCTGACTTTC.

The chain links TRBV21-1 to TRBJ1-4. TRBV21-1 is an annotated pseudogene. This CDR3 has 14 residues. The CDR3 loop is CASSASKLNEKLFF. Written as DNA, the CDR3 is TGTGCCAGCAGCGCCTCGAAGCTTAATGAAAAACTGTTTTTT.

The chain carries TRBV19 and TRBJ1-5, with D hard to call. The CDR3 length is 12 residues. In germline, CDR1 is LNHDA, CDR2 SQIVND (reference sequence). V gave up 3 bases and J gave up 4 bases, with 4 bases separating them. CDR3 loop: CASSILNQPQHF. The CDR3 bases are TGTGCCAGTAGTATCCTTAATCAGCCCCAGCATTTT.

A single count supports this clone. This CDR3 is CASNLRNNEKLFF. The CDR3 coding sequence is TGTGCCAGTAATCTCCGTAATAATGAAAAACTGTTTTTT. The rearrangement joins TRBV19 to TRBJ1-4; D remains ambiguous. CDR3 length equals 13 residues. Trimming cost V 7 bases and J 4 bases, with 10 bases left between them. CDR1 and CDR2 from the germline V gene are LNHDA and SQIVND (reference sequence).

Worth noting for this clone: Here the CDR3 omits its conserved ending phenylalanine or tryptophan, so a read error is the likely source. Because the CDR3's place on the DNA is in doubt, the DNA is left out and the CDR3 is given as listed by TCRdb. The rearrangement uses TRBV6-1 and TRBJ1-6; the D call of TRBD1 is as the table states it, not checked on the DNA. Germline V gene sequence: CDR1 MNHNS, CDR2 SASEGT. The CDR3 has 11 amino acids, counting both end residues. The CDR3 protein is CASSDRGVNVV.

The chain employs TRBV18 and TRBJ1-1; TRBD1 aligns across 9 bases. V shed 5 bases, J shed 1 base, and the junction held 5 bases outside the gene matches. The CDR3 is 15 amino acids. Germline values: CDR1 KGHSH, CDR2 LQKENI. CDR3 residues: CASSGRGQGNTEAFF. The CDR3 DNA follows: TGTGCCAGCTCAGGACGGGGACAGGGGAACACTGAAGCTTTCTTT.